This T cell receptor (beta chain) was sequenced during a study of identical twins. The study's findings and limits: The study based its conclusions on cross-sectional statistical analysis and did not follow the same donors.

TCRdb processed the 5' RACE reads anew with MiXCR; each CDR3 protein has one entry. The sample carries roughly 690,000 distinct CDR3 sequences, roughly 20% recorded once. This clonotype turned up a few times. As yet, its antigen is unknown. The same specimen was also included in a second study, on T cells expressing NK-cell markers.

The sample was PBMCs. The source of this sequence is a woman under 30 in good health.

CDR3 sequence: CASSFGGNGYTF. The CDR3 bases are TGTGCCAGCAGTTTTGGCGGAAATGGCTACACCTTC. V usage is TRBV12-3 or TRBV12-4 and J usage is TRBJ1-2; D ambiguous. CDR3 length: 12 residues. V was trimmed by 3 bases and J by 6 bases, leaving 8 bases between them.